This T cell receptor beta chain was captured in a study of CD8+CD57+ T cells in acquired aplastic anemia. This CDR3 has 18 residues. CDR1 is DFQATT, CDR2 SNEGSKA, per germline (reference sequence). V shed 3 bases, J shed 0 bases, and the junction held 9 bases outside the gene matches. Note on this clonotype: Its antigen remains unidentified.

Genomic DNA, serving as template, underwent TCR beta VDJ and CDR3 profiling. One entry per CDR3 protein, called by TCRdb with MiXCR from the reads. The sample has 400,000 to 600,000 distinct CDR3 sequences, less than 35% seen once. Before being chosen for sequencing, patients had shown CD8+CD57+ cell expansion by flow cytometry. Patients had not yet gotten any therapy when their blood was taken for sampling. Study-level points and caveats: Roughly 30 CD8+ CDR3 sequences occurred in both the patients and the controls.

The receptor was isolated from a human donor with aplastic anemia. Sequencing was done on a sample of sorted CD4+, CD8+, or CD8+CD57+ T cells (not recorded which) from PBMCs. V gene TRBV20-1 combines with J gene TRBJ2-1; 12 bases match TRBD2. The CDR3 spells CSASTGLAGTSSYNEQFF. As DNA, the CDR3 is TGCAGTGCTAGCACGGGACTAGCGGGTACAAGCTCCTACAATGAGCAGTTCTTC.